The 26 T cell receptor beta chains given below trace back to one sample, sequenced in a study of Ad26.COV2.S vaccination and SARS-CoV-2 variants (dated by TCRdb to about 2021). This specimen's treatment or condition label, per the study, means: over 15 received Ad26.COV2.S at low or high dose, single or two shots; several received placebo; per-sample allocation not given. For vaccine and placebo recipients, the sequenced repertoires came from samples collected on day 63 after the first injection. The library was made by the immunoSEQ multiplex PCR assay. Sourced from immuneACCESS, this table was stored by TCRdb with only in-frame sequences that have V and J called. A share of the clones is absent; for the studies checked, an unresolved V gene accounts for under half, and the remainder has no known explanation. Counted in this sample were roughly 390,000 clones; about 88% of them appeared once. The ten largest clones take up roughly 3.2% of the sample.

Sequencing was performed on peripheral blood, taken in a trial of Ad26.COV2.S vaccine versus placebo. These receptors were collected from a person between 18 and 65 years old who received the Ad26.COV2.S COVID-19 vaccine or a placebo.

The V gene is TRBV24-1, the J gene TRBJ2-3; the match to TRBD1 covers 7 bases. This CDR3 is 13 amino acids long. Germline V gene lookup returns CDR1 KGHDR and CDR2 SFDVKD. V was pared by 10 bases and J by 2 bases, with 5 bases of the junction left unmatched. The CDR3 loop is CATRDSPTDTQYF. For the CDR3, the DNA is TGTGCCACTAGGGACAGCCCCACAGATACGCAGTATTTT.

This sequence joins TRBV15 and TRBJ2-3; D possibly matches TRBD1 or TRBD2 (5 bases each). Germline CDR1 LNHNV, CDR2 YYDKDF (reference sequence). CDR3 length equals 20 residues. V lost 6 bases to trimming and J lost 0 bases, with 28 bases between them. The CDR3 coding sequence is TGTGCCACCAGTTTAGAGGACGAGGGGCGGTCCTCCGGTAGCACAGATACGCAGTATTTT. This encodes CATSLEDEGRSSGSTDTQYF.

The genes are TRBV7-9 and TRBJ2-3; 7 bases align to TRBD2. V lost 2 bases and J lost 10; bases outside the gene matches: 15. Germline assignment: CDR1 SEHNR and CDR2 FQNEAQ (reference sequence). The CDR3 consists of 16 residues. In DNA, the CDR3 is TGTGCCAGCAGCTTATCGGGGCGGACGGGGGAGGGTGCGCAGTATTTT. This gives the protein CASSLSGRTGEGAQYF.

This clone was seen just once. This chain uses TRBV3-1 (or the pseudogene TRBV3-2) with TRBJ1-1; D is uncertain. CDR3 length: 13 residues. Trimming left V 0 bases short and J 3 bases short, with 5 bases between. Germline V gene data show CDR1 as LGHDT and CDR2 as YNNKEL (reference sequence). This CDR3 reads CASSQEIDTEAFF. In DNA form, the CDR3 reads TGTGCCAGCAGCCAAGAGATAGACACTGAAGCTTTCTTT.

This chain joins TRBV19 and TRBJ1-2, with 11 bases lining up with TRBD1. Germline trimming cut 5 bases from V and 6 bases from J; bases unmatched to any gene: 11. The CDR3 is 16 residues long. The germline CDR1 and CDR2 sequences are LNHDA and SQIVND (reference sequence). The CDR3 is CASSPTGTGGRNGYTF. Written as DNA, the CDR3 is TGTGCCAGTAGTCCCACCGGGACAGGGGGTAGAAATGGCTACACCTTC.

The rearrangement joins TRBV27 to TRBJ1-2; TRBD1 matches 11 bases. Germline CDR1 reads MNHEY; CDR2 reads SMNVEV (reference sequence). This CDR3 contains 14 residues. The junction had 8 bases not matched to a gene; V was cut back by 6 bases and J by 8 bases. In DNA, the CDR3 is TGTGCCAGCAGCCTAGGACAGGGGGCGTCGGGCTACACCTTC. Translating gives CASSLGQGASGYTF.

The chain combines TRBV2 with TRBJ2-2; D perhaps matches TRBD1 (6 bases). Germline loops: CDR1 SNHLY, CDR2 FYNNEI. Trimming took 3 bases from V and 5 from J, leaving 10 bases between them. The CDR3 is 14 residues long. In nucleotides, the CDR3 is TGTGCCAGCAGTGATAGGACAGAAACCGGGGAGCTGTTTTTT. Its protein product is CASSDRTETGELFF. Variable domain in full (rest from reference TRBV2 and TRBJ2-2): EPEVTQTPSHQVTQMGQEVILRCVPISNHLYFYWYRQILGQKVEFLVSFYNNEISEKSEIFDDQFSVERPDGSNFTLKIRSTKLEDSAMYFCASSDRTETGELFFGEGSRLTVL.

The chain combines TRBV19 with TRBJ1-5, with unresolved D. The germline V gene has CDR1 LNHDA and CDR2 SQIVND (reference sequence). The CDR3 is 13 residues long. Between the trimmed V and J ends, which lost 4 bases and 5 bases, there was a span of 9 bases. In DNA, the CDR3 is TGTGCCAGTAGTACCAAGGGCTATCAGCCCCAGCATTTT. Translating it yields CASSTKGYQPQHF. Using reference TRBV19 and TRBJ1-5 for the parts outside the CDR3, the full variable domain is DGGITQSPKYLFRKEGQNVTLSCEQNLNHDAMYWYRQDPGQGLRLIYYSQIVNDFQKGDIAEGYSVSREKKESFPLTVTSAQKNPTAFYLCASSTKGYQPQHFGDGTRLSIL.

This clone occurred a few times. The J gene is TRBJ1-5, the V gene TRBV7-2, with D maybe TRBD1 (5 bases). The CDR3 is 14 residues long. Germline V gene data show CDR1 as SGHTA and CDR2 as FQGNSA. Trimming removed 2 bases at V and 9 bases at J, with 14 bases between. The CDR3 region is CASSLQGARGPQHF. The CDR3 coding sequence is TGTGCCAGCAGCTTACAGGGAGCCCGGGGGCCCCAGCATTTT.

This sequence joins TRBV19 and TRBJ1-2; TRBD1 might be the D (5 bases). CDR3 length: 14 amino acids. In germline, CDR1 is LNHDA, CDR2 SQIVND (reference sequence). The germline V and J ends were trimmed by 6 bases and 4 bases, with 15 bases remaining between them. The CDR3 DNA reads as TGTGCCAGTAGCAGCCCAGGGTGGGTCTATGGCTACACCTTC. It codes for CASSSPGWVYGYTF.

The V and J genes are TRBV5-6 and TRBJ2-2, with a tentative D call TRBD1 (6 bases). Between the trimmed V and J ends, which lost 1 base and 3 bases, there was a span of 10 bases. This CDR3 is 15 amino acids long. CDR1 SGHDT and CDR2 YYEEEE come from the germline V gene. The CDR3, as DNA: TGTGCCAGCAGCTTGATGACAGGATACACCGGGGAGCTGTTTTTT. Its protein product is CASSLMTGYTGELFF.

This CDR3 is CASTGGDNRNSPLHF. DNA for the CDR3: TGTGCCAGCACAGGTGGAGATAATAGGAATTCACCCCTCCACTTT. This chain joins TRBV28 and TRBJ1-6; D uncertain. The V gene's germline CDR1 is MDHEN and CDR2 SYDVKM. The CDR3 extends over 15 amino acids. V was shortened by 7 bases and J by 7 bases, with 17 bases between the two germline ends.

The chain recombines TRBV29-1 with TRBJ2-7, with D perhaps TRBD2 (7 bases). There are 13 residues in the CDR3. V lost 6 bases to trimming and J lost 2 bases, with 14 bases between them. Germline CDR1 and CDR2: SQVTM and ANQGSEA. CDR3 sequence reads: CSVAIGGAYEQYF. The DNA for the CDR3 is TGCAGCGTCGCCATAGGGGGGGCCTACGAGCAGTACTTC.

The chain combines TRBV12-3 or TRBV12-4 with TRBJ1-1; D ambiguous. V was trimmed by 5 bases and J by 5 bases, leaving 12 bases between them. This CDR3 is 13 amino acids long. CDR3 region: CASSPPLRTEAFF. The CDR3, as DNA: TGTGCCAGCAGTCCACCCCTGCGGACTGAAGCTTTCTTT.

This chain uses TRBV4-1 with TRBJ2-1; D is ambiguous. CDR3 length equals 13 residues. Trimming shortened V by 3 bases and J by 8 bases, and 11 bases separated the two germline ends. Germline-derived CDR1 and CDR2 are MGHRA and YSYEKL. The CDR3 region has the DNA TGCGCCAGCAGCCACCTGGGTGGGGATGAGCAGTTCTTC. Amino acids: CASSHLGGDEQFF.

This chain's CDR3 is CSGTGNPLSSGGTQYF. The CDR3 bases are TGCAGCGGAACCGGTAATCCCTTATCTTCGGGGGGTACGCAGTATTTT. The J gene is TRBJ2-3, the V gene TRBV29-1, with TRBD2 identical over 7 bases. The CDR3 runs 16 residues. Per the germline V gene, CDR1 is SQVTM and CDR2 is ANQGSEA. Unmatched junction bases numbered 21, after V lost 7 bases and J lost 8 bases.

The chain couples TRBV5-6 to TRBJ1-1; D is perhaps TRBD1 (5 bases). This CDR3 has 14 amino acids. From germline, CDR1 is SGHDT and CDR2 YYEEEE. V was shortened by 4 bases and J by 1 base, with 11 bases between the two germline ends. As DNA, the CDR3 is TGTGCCAGCAGCCCCCACGGACAGAACACTGAAGCTTTCTTT. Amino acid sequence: CASSPHGQNTEAFF.

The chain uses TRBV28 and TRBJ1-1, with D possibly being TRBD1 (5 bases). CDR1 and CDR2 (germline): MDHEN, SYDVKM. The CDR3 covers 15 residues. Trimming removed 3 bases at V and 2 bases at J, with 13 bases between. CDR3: CASSFSSDSNTEAFF. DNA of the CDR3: TGTGCCAGCAGTTTCTCTTCCGACAGTAACACTGAAGCTTTCTTT.

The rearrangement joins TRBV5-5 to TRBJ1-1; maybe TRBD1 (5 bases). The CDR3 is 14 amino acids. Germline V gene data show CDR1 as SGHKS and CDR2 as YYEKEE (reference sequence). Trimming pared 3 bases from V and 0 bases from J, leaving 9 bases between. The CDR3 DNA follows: TGTGCCAGCAGCTCTCGGGGGTTGAACACTGAAGCTTTCTTT. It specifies CASSSRGLNTEAFF. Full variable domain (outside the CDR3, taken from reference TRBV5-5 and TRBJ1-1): DAGVTQSPTHLIKTRGQQVTLRCSPISGHKSVSWYQQVLGQGPQFIFQYYEKEERGRGNFPDRFSARQFPNYSSELNVNALLLGDSALYLCASSSRGLNTEAFFGQGTRLTVV.

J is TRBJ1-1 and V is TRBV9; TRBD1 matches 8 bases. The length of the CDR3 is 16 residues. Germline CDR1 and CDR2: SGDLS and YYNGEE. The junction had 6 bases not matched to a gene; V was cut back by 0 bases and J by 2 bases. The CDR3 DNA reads TGTGCCAGCAGCGTAGTAATAGGGACAGGCAACACTGAAGCTTTCTTT. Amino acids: CASSVVIGTGNTEAFF. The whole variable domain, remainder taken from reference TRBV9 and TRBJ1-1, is DSGVTQTPKHLITATGQRVTLRCSPRSGDLSVYWYQQSLDQGLQFLIQYYNGEERAKGNILERFSAQQFPDLHSELNLSSLELGDSALYFCASSVVIGTGNTEAFFGQGTRLTVV.

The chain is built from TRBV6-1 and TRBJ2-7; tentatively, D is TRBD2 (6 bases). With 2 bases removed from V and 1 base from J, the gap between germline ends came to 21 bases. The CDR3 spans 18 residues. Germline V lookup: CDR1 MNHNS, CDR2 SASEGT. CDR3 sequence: CASSEWSIRRDESYEQYF. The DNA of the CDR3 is TGTGCCAGCAGTGAATGGTCTATCAGGAGGGACGAATCCTACGAGCAGTACTTC.

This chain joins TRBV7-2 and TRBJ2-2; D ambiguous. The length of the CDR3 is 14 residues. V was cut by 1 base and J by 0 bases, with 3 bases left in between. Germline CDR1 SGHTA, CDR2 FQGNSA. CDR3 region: CASSLDANTGELFF. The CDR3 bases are TGTGCCAGCAGCTTAGATGCGAACACCGGGGAGCTGTTTTTT.

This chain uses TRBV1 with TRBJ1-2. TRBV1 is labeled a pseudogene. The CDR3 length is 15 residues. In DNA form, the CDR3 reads TGCACCAGCAGCCAGGCAAATGGGGGGAATGGTGGCTACACCTTC. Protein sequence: CTSSQANGGNGGYTF.

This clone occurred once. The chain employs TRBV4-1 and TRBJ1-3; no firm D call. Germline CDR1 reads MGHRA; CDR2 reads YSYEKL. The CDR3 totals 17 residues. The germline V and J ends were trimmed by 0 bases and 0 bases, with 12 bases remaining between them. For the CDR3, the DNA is TGCGCCAGCAGCCAAGATCTCGGGCAACTCTCTGGAAACACCATATATTTT. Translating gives CASSQDLGQLSGNTIYF.

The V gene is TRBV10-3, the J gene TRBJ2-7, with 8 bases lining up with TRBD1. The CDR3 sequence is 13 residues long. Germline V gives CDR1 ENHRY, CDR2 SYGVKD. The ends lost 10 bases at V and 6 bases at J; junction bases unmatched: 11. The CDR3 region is CATERTGTGEQYF. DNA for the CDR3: TGTGCCACCGAGCGGACAGGGACAGGCGAGCAGTACTTC.

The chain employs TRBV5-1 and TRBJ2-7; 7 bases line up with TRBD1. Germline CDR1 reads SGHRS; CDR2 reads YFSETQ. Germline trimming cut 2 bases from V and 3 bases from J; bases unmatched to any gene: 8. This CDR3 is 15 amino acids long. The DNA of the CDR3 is TGCGCCAGCAGCTTAATGTGGGACAGCAACTACGAGCAGTACTTC. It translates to CASSLMWDSNYEQYF.